Below, 10 T cell receptor beta chains from the same sample are listed, as sequenced in a study of cytomegalovirus exposure and HLA in healthy donors. The assay was immunoSEQ multiplex PCR, and TCRdb's table has in-frame clones only and misses some. The sample consists of 120,000 to 150,000 clones, about nine tenths of them appearing once. The sequenced material came from PBMCs. Source of these receptors: a man younger than 30 in good health and CMV-seropositive.

This chain connects TRBV4-1 to TRBJ2-3; 8 nucleotides agree with TRBD2. Trimming cost V 3 bases and J 2 bases; bases outside gene matches: 1. CDR1 and CDR2 from the germline V gene are MGHRA and YSYEKL. There are 14 residues in the CDR3. This chain's CDR3 is CASSQRGVTDTQYF. In DNA, the CDR3 is TGCGCCAGCAGCCAGCGGGGGGTCACAGATACGCAGTATTTT.

The chain combines TRBV27 with TRBJ1-5, with 9 bases fitting TRBD1. The CDR3 sequence is 14 residues long. Unmatched junction bases numbered 4, after V lost 3 bases and J lost 7 bases. From germline, CDR1 is MNHEY and CDR2 SMNVEV (reference sequence). The CDR3 coding sequence is TGTGCCAGCAGTTTCGGGACAGGGAACCAGCCCCAGCATTTT. Its protein product is CASSFGTGNQPQHF.

Concerning this clone itself: This sample includes further DNA sequences coding for the same CDR3. The J gene is TRBJ2-7, the V gene TRBV6-1; 10 bases fit TRBD1. Germline V lookup: CDR1 MNHNS, CDR2 SASEGT. The CDR3 runs 15 residues. Unmatched junction bases numbered 1, after V lost 1 base and J lost 1 base. CDR3: CASSEGTGGSYEQYF. CDR3 DNA: TGTGCCAGCAGTGAAGGGACAGGGGGTTCCTACGAGCAGTACTTC.

The chain employs TRBV28 and TRBJ2-7, with a tentative D call TRBD1 (6 bases). V was trimmed by 3 bases and J by 0 bases, leaving 12 bases between them. This CDR3 contains 15 residues. In germline, CDR1 is MDHEN, CDR2 SYDVKM. CDR3 bases: TGTGCCAGCAGTTTCGCCGGACAGAGCTCCTACGAGCAGTACTTC. Protein sequence: CASSFAGQSSYEQYF. The complete variable domain, with remaining parts taken from reference TRBV28 and TRBJ2-7, reads DVKVTQSSRYLVKRTGEKVFLECVQDMDHENMFWYRQDPGLGLRLIYFSYDVKMKEKGDIPEGYSVSREKKERFSLILESASTNQTSMYLCASSFAGQSSYEQYFGPGTRLTVT.

This chain uses TRBV5-1 with TRBJ1-1, with TRBD1 identical over 8 bases. The CDR3 is made up of 14 amino acids. Germline CDR1 reads SGHRS; CDR2 reads YFSETQ. V shed 3 bases and J 1 base; nucleotides not matched to a gene: 2. CDR3 in DNA: TGCGCCAGCAGCTCAGGACAGGGGAACACTGAAGCTTTCTTT. It specifies CASSSGQGNTEAFF.

There are a few counts of this clone. V gene TRBV5-6 combines with J gene TRBJ1-2, with 7 bases fitting TRBD1. V was pared by 1 base and J by 4 bases, with 4 bases of the junction left unmatched. The CDR3 is 14 residues long. Looked up from germline, CDR1 is SGHDT and CDR2 is YYEEEE. CDR3 nucleotides: TGTGCCAGCAGCTTGCAAGGGGGCGGCTATGGCTACACCTTC. As protein: CASSLQGGGYGYTF.

The chain recombines TRBV30 with TRBJ1-2; 7 nucleotides agree with TRBD1. There are 13 residues in the CDR3. CDR1 is GTSNPN and CDR2 is SVGIG in the germline V gene (reference sequence). V shed 8 bases, J shed 6 bases, and the junction held 12 bases outside the gene matches. The chain's CDR3 is CAGKHSQGDGYTF. The CDR3 nucleotides are TGTGCCGGGAAACACTCCCAGGGGGATGGCTACACCTTC.

The chain employs TRBV25-1 and TRBJ2-7; D not certain. The CDR3 is 12 amino acids. Germline V CDR1 and CDR2: MGHDK, SYGVNS. Trimming shortened V by 5 bases and J by 6 bases, and 11 bases separated the two germline ends. The CDR3: CASSNLLVEQYF. In DNA form, the CDR3 reads TGTGCCAGCAGTAACCTACTGGTCGAGCAGTACTTC.

This chain connects TRBV10-3 to TRBJ2-2, with a tentative D call TRBD1 (5 bases). The CDR3 sequence is 15 residues long. Trimming pared 3 bases from V and 0 bases from J, leaving 8 bases between. CDR1 ENHRY and CDR2 SYGVKD come from the germline V gene. The DNA of the CDR3 is TGTGCCATCAGTGATTCAGGGACGAACACCGGGGAGCTGTTTTTT. Translation gives CAISDSGTNTGELFF.

The V gene is TRBV7-2, the J gene TRBJ1-2; 10 bases are a match to TRBD1. Trimming cost V 5 bases and J 4 bases; bases outside gene matches: 7. Germline V gene lookup returns CDR1 SGHTA and CDR2 FQGNSA. This CDR3 has 15 amino acids. CDR3 region: CASSSRTGGGYGYTF. In DNA, the CDR3 is TGTGCCAGCAGCAGTAGGACAGGGGGGGGCTATGGCTACACCTTC.